This entry lists 31 T cell receptor beta chains sequenced from one sample in a study of pediatric ulcerative colitis. Clones were read by immunoSEQ multiplex PCR, and TCRdb kept only the in-frame ones, dropping some. Of around 65,000 clones listed, about 80% are singletons. The specimen was blood. All receptors derive from a boy aged 5-17 years with moderate ulcerative colitis.

The chain carries TRBV5-1 and TRBJ1-1; D is ambiguous. V was shortened by 5 bases and J by 1 base, with 15 bases between the two germline ends. The V gene's germline CDR1 is SGHRS and CDR2 YFSETQ. The CDR3 extends over 15 amino acids. CDR3 sequence: CASRAEVGSNTEAFF. CDR3 DNA: TGCGCCAGCAGGGCCGAGGTGGGCTCGAACACTGAAGCTTTCTTT.

The chain is built from TRBV19 and TRBJ1-1; 7 bases map to TRBD1. Germline V CDR1 and CDR2: LNHDA, SQIVND (reference sequence). This CDR3 region has 16 residues. The V segment lost 4 bases and the J segment 0 bases; nucleotides outside the gene matches: 8. The CDR3 is CASSTPEGQLNTEAFF. CDR3 coding DNA: TGTGCCAGTAGTACCCCCGAGGGACAGCTGAACACTGAAGCTTTCTTT. Variable domain in full (rest from reference TRBV19 and TRBJ1-1): DGGITQSPKYLFRKEGQNVTLSCEQNLNHDAMYWYRQDPGQGLRLIYYSQIVNDFQKGDIAEGYSVSREKKESFPLTVTSAQKNPTAFYLCASSTPEGQLNTEAFFGQGTRLTVV.

The chain carries TRBV14 and TRBJ2-7; 8 positions match TRBD1. Germline CDR1 and CDR2: SGHDN and FVKESK. Trimming took 0 bases from V and 4 from J; bases not matched to a gene: 5. This CDR3 region has 15 residues. The CDR3 reads CASSQEQGAGYEQYF. CDR3 DNA sequence: TGTGCCAGCAGCCAAGAGCAGGGGGCGGGTTACGAGCAGTACTTC. The variable domain in full, completed from reference TRBV14 and TRBJ2-7, reads EAGVTQFPSHSVIEKGQTVTLRCDPISGHDNLYWYRRVMGKEIKFLLHFVKESKQDESGMPNNRFLAERTGGTYSTLKVQPAELEDSGVYFCASSQEQGAGYEQYFGPGTRLTVT.

The V gene is TRBV30, the J gene TRBJ1-2; TRBD1 might be the D (6 bases). Germline V gives CDR1 GTSNPN, CDR2 SVGIG (reference sequence). Trimming pared 0 bases from V and 5 bases from J, leaving 13 bases between. This CDR3 contains 14 residues. CDR3 sequence: CAWSVAGGGYGYTF. The CDR3 DNA reads as TGTGCCTGGAGTGTGGCCGGGGGCGGGTATGGCTACACCTTC.

The J gene is TRBJ1-5, the V gene TRBV30, with 8 bases identical to TRBD1. J gave up 2 bases and V 0 bases, and 6 bases lay outside the gene matches. The CDR3 is 16 residues long. CDR1 and CDR2 from the germline V gene are GTSNPN and SVGIG (reference sequence). The CDR3 is CAWSVRSTGGNQPQHF. CDR3 in DNA: TGTGCCTGGAGTGTACGTTCGACAGGGGGCAATCAGCCCCAGCATTTT.

Written as DNA, the CDR3 is TGTGCCAGCAGCGTAGGGCAGGGGGCGAACACTGAAGCTTTCTTT. Encoded protein: CASSVGQGANTEAFF. This sequence joins TRBV9 and TRBJ1-1; 8 nucleotides agree with TRBD1. Germline-derived CDR1 and CDR2 are SGDLS and YYNGEE. V lost 0 bases and J lost 1; bases outside the gene matches: 2. This CDR3 region has 15 residues. Looking up the rest from reference TRBV9 and TRBJ1-1 gives the full variable domain: DSGVTQTPKHLITATGQRVTLRCSPRSGDLSVYWYQQSLDQGLQFLIQYYNGEERAKGNILERFSAQQFPDLHSELNLSSLELGDSALYFCASSVGQGANTEAFFGQGTRLTVV.

This sequence joins TRBV30 and TRBJ2-7, with D hard to call. With 0 bases removed from V and 3 bases from J, the gap between germline ends came to 6 bases. The CDR3 sequence is 12 residues long. Per the germline V gene, CDR1 is GTSNPN and CDR2 is SVGIG (reference sequence). The CDR3 is CAWSVQHYEQYF. The CDR3 DNA sequence: TGTGCCTGGAGTGTACAACACTACGAGCAGTACTTC.

This chain uses TRBV7-2 with TRBJ2-7; 7 bases are a match to TRBD1. This CDR3 has 15 residues. V shed 4 bases and J 1 base; nucleotides not matched to a gene: 7. Per germline, CDR1 SGHTA and CDR2 FQGNSA. CDR3: CASSYGQVGSYEQYF. In DNA form, the CDR3 reads TGTGCCAGCAGCTATGGACAGGTCGGGTCCTACGAGCAGTACTTC.

This clone was observed once. The chain couples TRBV7-9 to TRBJ2-2; 10 bases align to TRBD2. Losses at the gene ends were 1 base for V and 7 bases for J; bases not matched to a gene: 9. The CDR3 has 17 residues. Germline V CDR1 and CDR2: SEHNR, FQNEAQ (reference sequence). CDR3 nucleotide sequence: TGTGCCAGCAGCTTAGGAAGGACTAGCGGATTCCACGGGGAGCTGTTTTTT. It codes for CASSLGRTSGFHGELFF.

This clone was picked up a small number of times. This chain connects TRBV30 to TRBJ1-1; D is unresolved. Germline-derived CDR1 and CDR2 are GTSNPN and SVGIG (reference sequence). The germline V and J ends were trimmed by 3 bases and 6 bases, with 14 bases remaining between them. This CDR3 region has 13 residues. The DNA of the CDR3 is TGTGCCTGGAGGTTTGGTTCGACACCTGAAGCTTTCTTT. Translating gives CAWRFGSTPEAFF.

The rearrangement uses TRBV6-5 and TRBJ1-2, with D possibly TRBD1 on 6 matching bases. There are 14 residues in the CDR3. Trimming took off 6 bases at V and 4 bases at J, with 15 bases between the two ends. Looked up from germline, CDR1 is MNHEY and CDR2 is SVGAGI. This CDR3 reads CASSGQRTFYGYTF. The DNA of the CDR3 is TGTGCCAGCAGCGGACAGAGGACCTTCTATGGCTACACCTTC.

The V and J genes are TRBV5-5 and TRBJ2-5; TRBD1 might be the D (6 bases). V was shortened by 3 bases and J by 2 bases, with 14 bases between the two germline ends. From germline, CDR1 is SGHKS and CDR2 YYEKEE (reference sequence). This CDR3 comprises 15 residues. The CDR3 sequence is CASSWGRQVQETQYF. The DNA for the CDR3 is TGTGCCAGCAGCTGGGGGAGACAGGTACAAGAGACCCAGTACTTC.

The gene calls are TRBV2 and TRBJ2-7, with no clear D. Trimming left V 2 bases short and J 0 bases short, with 11 bases between. Germline CDR1 is SNHLY and CDR2 is FYNNEI. This CDR3 region has 15 residues. DNA of the CDR3: TGTGCCAGCAGTGAATCTAGGGCCCTCTCCTACGAGCAGTACTTC. Translating gives CASSESRALSYEQYF.

V gene TRBV6-5 combines with J gene TRBJ1-1; D possibly corresponds to TRBD1 (6 bases). Trimming removed 3 bases from V and 2 bases from J, with 13 bases in between. This CDR3 contains 15 residues. Per germline, CDR1 MNHEY and CDR2 SVGAGI. The CDR3 coding sequence is TGTGCCAGCAGTTATTCCCCGACAGGAAACACTGAAGCTTTCTTT. Its protein is CASSYSPTGNTEAFF.

The chain joins TRBV7-6 to TRBJ1-2, with TRBD1 identical over 7 bases. The CDR3 spans 16 residues. V shed 5 bases and J 5 bases; nucleotides not matched to a gene: 14. The V gene's germline CDR1 is SGHVS and CDR2 FNYEAQ. CDR3 sequence: CASSTIQGDPRYGYTF. DNA for the CDR3: TGTGCCAGCAGCACAATTCAGGGGGACCCTCGGTATGGCTACACCTTC.

This chain joins TRBV5-4 and TRBJ2-7; a possible D gene is TRBD1 (6 bases). Per the germline V gene, CDR1 is SGHNT and CDR2 is YYREEE (reference sequence). Trimming removed 4 bases from V and 3 bases from J, with 14 bases in between. The CDR3 totals 14 residues. DNA for the CDR3: TGTGCCAGCAGCCGTCCAGGGGCCGGCTACGAGCAGTACTTC. Its protein is CASSRPGAGYEQYF. Complete variable domain (other parts from reference TRBV5-4 and TRBJ2-7): ETGVTQSPTHLIKTRGQQVTLRCSSQSGHNTVSWYQQALGQGPQFIFQYYREEENGRGNFPPRFSGLQFPNYSSELNVNALELDDSALYLCASSRPGAGYEQYFGPGTRLTVT.

The CDR3 DNA reads as TGTGCCAGCAGCTTAGAAACTGGACGGAGCAGTTGGGGAAAAGCTTTCTTT. It encodes CASSLETGRSSWGKAFF. The V gene is TRBV5-6, the J gene TRBJ1-1; no clear D. The V gene's germline CDR1 is SGHDT and CDR2 YYEEEE. The ends were cut back, 2 bases at V and 9 bases at J, with 26 bases in the middle. This CDR3 has 17 amino acids.

The rearrangement joins TRBV27 to TRBJ2-7; TRBD1 matches 9 bases. From germline, CDR1 is MNHEY and CDR2 SMNVEV (reference sequence). The V gene end was trimmed by 0 bases and the J gene end by 6 bases; junction bases not matched to a gene: 6. The CDR3 is 15 residues long. CDR3 in DNA: TGTGCCAGCAGTTTATCGGGGGGACAGGGTTTCGAGCAGTACTTC. Protein sequence: CASSLSGGQGFEQYF.

Only a few counts were recorded for this clone. The chain uses TRBV19 and TRBJ1-2; no clear D gene. The CDR3 is 14 residues long. The V end was cut by 1 base, the J end by 8 bases, with 14 bases between. Per germline, CDR1 LNHDA and CDR2 SQIVND (reference sequence). The CDR3 loop is CASSIVRPDGGYTF. CDR3 DNA: TGTGCCAGTAGTATAGTCAGGCCAGATGGGGGCTACACCTTC.

The DNA for the CDR3 is TGTGCCAGCAGTTACTCGGTGGAACGGAACACTGAAGCTTTCTTT. The encoded protein is CASSYSVERNTEAFF. This rearrangement joins TRBV6-6 to TRBJ1-1, with no clear D. Deletions cut 0 bases from V and 1 base from J, with 9 bases between. CDR3 length equals 15 residues. Germline CDR1 reads MNHNY; CDR2 reads SVGAGI (reference sequence).

This clone was counted a few times. The chain links TRBV27 to TRBJ1-4; D possibly corresponds to TRBD1 (6 bases). Trimming shortened V by 2 bases and J by 6 bases, and 13 bases separated the two germline ends. The CDR3 extends over 15 amino acids. CDR1 and CDR2 from the germline V gene are MNHEY and SMNVEV (reference sequence). CDR3 DNA sequence: TGTGCCAGCAGTTTACAGGGGATCTCGGATGAAAAACTGTTTTTT. Its translation: CASSLQGISDEKLFF.

CDR3 in amino acids: CASSLTGSVYGYTF. For the CDR3, the DNA is TGCGCCAGCAGCTTGACAGGGAGTGTTTATGGCTACACCTTC. This chain connects TRBV5-1 to TRBJ1-2; perhaps TRBD1 as D (6 bases). CDR3 length equals 14 residues. Trimming removed 1 base at V and 5 bases at J, with 12 bases between. Germline V gives CDR1 SGHRS, CDR2 YFSETQ.

This chain joins TRBV29-1 and TRBJ1-5; D may be TRBD1 (6 bases). The V gene lost 0 bases and the J gene lost 2 bases, with 11 bases spanning the gap. This CDR3 region has 15 residues. The germline CDR1 and CDR2 sequences are SQVTM and ANQGSEA. The CDR3 DNA sequence: TGCAGCGTTGAAGATGGGGGCGCAGGCAATCAGCCCCAGCATTTT. Translation: CSVEDGGAGNQPQHF.

The table lists this clone with a few counts. The V and J genes are TRBV14 and TRBJ1-1; D is undetermined. CDR3 length equals 16 residues. From germline, CDR1 is SGHDN and CDR2 FVKESK. V lost 4 bases to trimming and J lost 1 base, with 16 bases between them. CDR3 nucleotides: TGTGCCAGCAGCCTTCGTACCGGGTATTCGAACACTGAAGCTTTCTTT. Protein sequence: CASSLRTGYSNTEAFF.

The V and J genes are TRBV5-4 and TRBJ1-2, with TRBD1 identical over 7 bases. Germline CDR1 and CDR2: SGHNT and YYREEE (reference sequence). The ends lost 2 bases at V and 0 bases at J; junction bases unmatched: 13. This CDR3 comprises 18 residues. The CDR3 sequence is CASSFLGTATLTNYGYTF. CDR3 nucleotide sequence: TGTGCCAGCAGCTTCCTCGGGACAGCCACCCTCACTAACTATGGCTACACCTTC.

This clone came up once. The chain is built from TRBV14 and TRBJ1-1; D might be TRBD1 (5 bases). V was clipped by 2 bases and J by 1 base, with 17 bases between them. Per germline, CDR1 SGHDN and CDR2 FVKESK. This CDR3 comprises 17 residues. CDR3 bases: TGTGCCAGCAGCCAACCGACGGGGCGTTTGTCGAACACTGAAGCTTTCTTT. As protein: CASSQPTGRLSNTEAFF.

This rearrangement joins TRBV7-2 to TRBJ2-6; D is perhaps TRBD2 (6 bases). CDR3 length: 15 amino acids. The V gene lost 3 bases and the J gene lost 1 base, with 7 bases spanning the gap. Germline lookup yields CDR1 SGHTA and CDR2 FQGNSA. This CDR3 is CASSFGLSGANVLTF. CDR3 bases: TGTGCCAGCAGCTTTGGACTATCTGGGGCCAACGTCCTGACTTTC.

The rearrangement uses TRBV27 and TRBJ1-1; D gene uncertain. Trimming shortened V by 5 bases and J by 0 bases, and 13 bases separated the two germline ends. This CDR3 has 15 residues. In germline, CDR1 is MNHEY, CDR2 SMNVEV (reference sequence). CDR3 nucleotide sequence: TGTGCCAGCAGTCCTTCCCCGAGGATGAACACTGAAGCTTTCTTT. Translated, it gives CASSPSPRMNTEAFF.

This chain connects TRBV29-1 to TRBJ2-7; 9 bases are shared with TRBD2. V lost 6 bases, J lost 6 bases, and 3 bases stayed unmatched. The germline gives CDR1 SQVTM, CDR2 ANQGSEA. The CDR3 consists of 11 residues. Written as DNA, the CDR3 is TGCAGCGTGAGCGGGGGGCCCGAGCAGTACTTC. This sequence encodes CSVSGGPEQYF.

This clone was seen a few times. The chain has TRBV19 and TRBJ1-2; possibly TRBD1 for D (5 bases). CDR3 length equals 14 residues. V was pared by 1 base and J by 9 bases, with 15 bases between. Germline V lookup: CDR1 LNHDA, CDR2 SQIVND (reference sequence). The DNA for the CDR3 is TGTGCCAGTAGTATAGTTGGAGGGGTTCGGCGCTACACCTTC. It specifies CASSIVGGVRRYTF.

The genes are TRBV5-5 and TRBJ2-1; D unresolved. Germline CDR1 is SGHKS and CDR2 is YYEKEE (reference sequence). The CDR3 totals 12 residues. V was trimmed by 2 bases and J by 4 bases, leaving 4 bases between them. The DNA of the CDR3 is TGTGCCAGCAGCTTATCATACAATGAGCAGTTCTTC. Its translation is CASSLSYNEQFF.